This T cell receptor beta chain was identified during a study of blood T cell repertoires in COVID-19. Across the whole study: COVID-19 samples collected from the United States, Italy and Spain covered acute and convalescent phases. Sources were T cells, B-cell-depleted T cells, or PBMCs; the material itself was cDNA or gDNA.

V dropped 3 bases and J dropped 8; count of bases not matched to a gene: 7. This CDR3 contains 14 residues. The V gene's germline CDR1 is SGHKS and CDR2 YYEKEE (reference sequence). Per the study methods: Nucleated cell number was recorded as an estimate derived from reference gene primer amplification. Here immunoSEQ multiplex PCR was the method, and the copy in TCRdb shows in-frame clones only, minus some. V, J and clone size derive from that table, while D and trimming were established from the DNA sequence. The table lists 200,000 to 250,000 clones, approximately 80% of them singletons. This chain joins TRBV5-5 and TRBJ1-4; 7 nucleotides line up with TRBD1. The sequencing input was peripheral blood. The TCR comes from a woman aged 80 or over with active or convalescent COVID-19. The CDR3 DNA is TGTGCCAGCAGCTGGGGGACAGATCTCGAAAAACTGTTTTTT. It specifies CASSWGTDLEKLFF.